What follows is one T cell receptor (beta chain) and its context. Germline is not matched at one junction end, which may reflect a read error. Assay: immunoSEQ multiplex PCR; the TCRdb copy retains only in-frame clones and omits some. Of roughly 5,000 clones in the sample, around 69% were seen once. The record originates from a study of T cell repertoires in ileal Crohn's disease. Time point here: neoterminal ileum biopsy at postoperative endoscopy, about 6 months after surgery. The CDR3 is 13 residues long. CDR1 is SSHAT, CDR2 FNYEAQ, per germline (reference sequence). Sample: ileal tissue. The genes are TRBV7-7 and TRBJ2-5, with TRBD1 matching 9 bases. This clonotype originated in an adult with Crohn's disease. The chain's CDR3 is CASSSDRGETQYF. In DNA form, the CDR3 reads TGTGCTAGCAGCTCGGACAGGGGAGAGACCCAGTACTTC.